The source of this T cell receptor beta chain is a study of a mutant IDH1 vaccine in newly diagnosed glioma. In the study overall: Treated patients showed a male proportion of about 62%, a female proportion of around 40%, and a mean age of approximately 40 years.

This CDR3 has 13 residues. The germline gives CDR1 GTSNPN, CDR2 SVGIG (reference sequence). The V segment lost 3 bases and the J segment 6 bases; nucleotides outside the gene matches: 5. Profiling relied on immunoSEQ multiplex PCR, and the TCRdb table lists in-frame clones only, not all of them. The sample has about 51,000 clones, over 60% seen once. The sample's time point: baseline, week 1 (first vaccination visit). Indicated treatment: pre-vaccination baseline after standard-of-care therapy. Each tumor in the donors was a new WHO grade 3 or 4 astrocytoma, IDH1-mutant and ATRX-lost. Specimen: PBMCs, collected from a glioma patient treated with radiotherapy, temozolomide or both. This chain joins TRBV30 and TRBJ1-5, with 7 bases fitting TRBD1. The origin of this receptor is a woman aged 35 to 49 with glioma. The CDR3 nucleotides are TGTGCCTGGAGCCTCCAGGGGGGTCAGCCCCAGCATTTT. Translating gives CAWSLQGGQPQHF.